Listed here are 19 T cell receptor beta chains from one sample, sequenced in a study of blood T cell repertoires in COVID-19. Assay used: immunoSEQ multiplex PCR; TCRdb lists only in-frame clones, some missing. The data show some 200,000 clones, around 80% seen once. The specimen was peripheral blood. All receptors derive from a man in his forties or fifties with active or convalescent COVID-19.

The chain employs TRBV28 and TRBJ2-7; 7 nucleotides line up with TRBD1. The CDR3 is made up of 14 amino acids. CDR1 MDHEN and CDR2 SYDVKM come from the germline V gene. The J segment lost 6 bases and the V segment lost 5 bases, leaving 10 bases of the junction unmatched. The CDR3 coding sequence is TGTGCCAGCAGTGTAACAGGGGAAGGGGTCGAGCAGTACGTC. It yields the protein CASSVTGEGVEQYV.

The chain employs TRBV5-5 and TRBJ1-1; D not certain. The CDR3 totals 11 residues. The V end was cut by 5 bases, the J end by 2 bases, with 4 bases between. The germline V gene has CDR1 SGHKS and CDR2 YYEKEE (reference sequence). Here the CDR3 reads CASSGNTEAFF. The CDR3 coding sequence is TGTGCCAGCAGTGGCAACACTGAAGCTTTCTTT.

J is TRBJ1-1 and V is TRBV27, with TRBD1 as a possible D gene (6 bases). The CDR3 is made up of 14 amino acids. Germline CDR1 reads MNHEY; CDR2 reads SMNVEV (reference sequence). V shed 4 bases and J shed 2 bases, with 11 bases lying between them. CDR3 protein: CASSSTGFNTEAFF. The CDR3 coding sequence is TGTGCCAGCAGTTCAACAGGGTTCAACACTGAAGCTTTCTTT.

The V gene is TRBV2, the J gene TRBJ2-7; tentatively, D is TRBD2 (6 bases). Germline V gives CDR1 SNHLY, CDR2 FYNNEI. The CDR3 length is 14 residues. Between the trimmed V and J ends, which lost 3 bases and 3 bases, there was a span of 12 bases. The chain's CDR3 is CASSERGPRYEQYF. For the CDR3, the DNA is TGTGCCAGCAGTGAGCGGGGTCCCCGCTACGAGCAGTACTTC.

The chain links TRBV28 to TRBJ1-2; tentatively, D is TRBD1 (5 bases). The CDR3 has 15 residues. The V end was cut by 6 bases, the J end by 5 bases, with 19 bases between. Germline V gene lookup returns CDR1 MDHEN and CDR2 SYDVKM. The CDR3 protein is CASSSPDSQRYGYTF. The CDR3 DNA reads as TGTGCCAGCAGCTCCCCCGACAGCCAGCGTTATGGCTACACCTTC.

V gene TRBV6-6 combines with J gene TRBJ1-5; 7 bases align to TRBD1. Germline V gene lookup returns CDR1 MNHNY and CDR2 SVGAGI (reference sequence). The CDR3 sequence is 15 residues long. J gave up 0 bases and V 8 bases, and 7 bases lay outside the gene matches. The CDR3 protein is CASVDRVDSNQPQHF. In nucleotides, the CDR3 is TGTGCCAGCGTCGACAGGGTGGATAGCAATCAGCCCCAGCATTTT.

The genes are TRBV4-1 and TRBJ1-5; no clear D. CDR3 size: 15 residues. Deletions cut 0 bases from V and 5 bases from J, with 11 bases between. CDR1 and CDR2 from the germline V gene are MGHRA and YSYEKL. The chain's CDR3 is CASSQEARRDQPQHF. CDR3 DNA: TGCGCCAGCAGCCAAGAGGCACGGAGGGATCAGCCCCAGCATTTT.

The rearrangement joins TRBV6-5 to TRBJ2-1; D call uncertain. This CDR3 is 15 amino acids long. Germline V lookup: CDR1 MNHEY, CDR2 SVGAGI. V lost 7 bases to trimming and J lost 0 bases, with 13 bases between them. The CDR3 sequence: CASKLDWSSYNEQFF. For the CDR3, the DNA is TGTGCCAGCAAATTGGATTGGAGCTCCTACAATGAGCAGTTCTTC.

The chain recombines TRBV14 with TRBJ2-2; 8 positions agree with TRBD2. Trimming took 4 bases from V and 6 from J; bases not matched to a gene: 7. CDR3 length: 15 amino acids. Germline V gene sequence: CDR1 SGHDN, CDR2 FVKESK. DNA of the CDR3: TGTGCCAGCAGCCCTTATTTTAGCGGGGCCGGGGAGCTGTTTTTT. This translates into CASSPYFSGAGELFF.

The rearrangement joins TRBV5-8 to TRBJ2-5, with D possibly TRBD2 on 6 matching bases. Germline V gene sequence: CDR1 SGHTS, CDR2 YDEGEE. V lost 4 bases to trimming and J lost 4 bases, with 17 bases between them. The CDR3 has 15 residues. As DNA, the CDR3 is TGTGCCAGCAGCCAATACCCGGGAGTAGGAGAGACCCAGTACTTC. This translates into CASSQYPGVGETQYF.

This rearrangement joins TRBV15 to TRBJ1-2; the D gene is possibly TRBD1 (5 bases). Germline V gene lookup returns CDR1 LNHNV and CDR2 YYDKDF (reference sequence). This CDR3 spans 14 amino acids. The V end was cut by 5 bases, the J end by 4 bases, with 14 bases between. The CDR3 reads CATSLGGSSYGYTF. The CDR3 coding sequence is TGTGCCACCAGCCTCGGGGGTTCGAGCTATGGCTACACCTTC.

This clone is a singleton in its sample. The chain joins TRBV6-5 to TRBJ1-5; no clear D. CDR3 length: 14 residues. Germline V CDR1 and CDR2: MNHEY, SVGAGI. The germline V and J ends were trimmed by 9 bases and 2 bases, with 14 bases remaining between them. CDR3 DNA sequence: TGTGCCAGTCGAGTCGATAGCGGCAATCAGCCCCAGCATTTT. Encoded protein: CASRVDSGNQPQHF.

This clone has just a few counts. The chain joins TRBV7-9 to TRBJ1-2, with D perhaps matching TRBD1 (5 bases). Germline V gene lookup returns CDR1 SEHNR and CDR2 FQNEAQ (reference sequence). The V end was cut by 5 bases, the J end by 5 bases, with 18 bases between. The length of the CDR3 is 15 residues. CDR3 sequence (DNA): TGTGCCAGCAGCATGGGGGAGGGTTCGGTTTATGGCTACACCTTC. It codes for CASSMGEGSVYGYTF.

The chain combines TRBV4-2 with TRBJ2-2, with D perhaps TRBD2 (6 bases). V lost 3 bases, J lost 6 bases, and 11 bases lay in between. The CDR3 runs to 14 residues. CDR1 LGHNA and CDR2 YNFKEQ come from the germline V gene. CDR3 DNA sequence: TGTGCCAGCAGCCAGCCCCTAGCGTCCGGGGAGCTGTTTTTT. Translating it yields CASSQPLASGELFF.

V gene TRBV11-1 combines with J gene TRBJ1-1; maybe TRBD1 (6 bases). CDR1 SGHAT and CDR2 FQDESV come from the germline V gene (reference sequence). The CDR3 consists of 15 residues. V lost 1 base and J 3 bases, leaving 12 bases between the germline ends. CDR3 amino acids: CASSLEDSGDTEAFF. The CDR3, as DNA: TGTGCCAGCAGCTTAGAGGACTCAGGGGACACTGAAGCTTTCTTT. The full variable domain, in which reference TRBV11-1 and TRBJ1-1 provide the parts outside the CDR3, is EAEVAQSPRYKITEKSQAVAFWCDPISGHATLYWYRQILGQGPELLVQFQDESVVDDSQLPKDRFSAERLKGVDSTLKIQPAELGDSAMYLCASSLEDSGDTEAFFGQGTRLTVV.

The chain links TRBV4-1 to TRBJ2-1; 7 bases line up with TRBD2. Trimming removed 7 bases from V and 6 bases from J; junction bases left unmatched: 18. Germline CDR1 is MGHRA and CDR2 is YSYEKL. The CDR3 has 17 amino acids. CDR3 sequence: CASIPAPGLHPTNEQFF. The CDR3 DNA sequence: TGCGCCAGCATCCCCGCGCCGGGACTACACCCGACCAATGAGCAGTTCTTC.

This clone was seen once. Other DNA sequences in the same sample also yield this CDR3. This chain uses TRBV13 with TRBJ2-1; D is possibly TRBD1 (5 bases). Germline V gives CDR1 PRHDT, CDR2 FYEKMQ (reference sequence). Trimming shortened V by 0 bases and J by 7 bases, and 7 bases separated the two germline ends. The CDR3 is made up of 13 amino acids. Here the CDR3 DNA reads TGTGCCAGCAGCTTAGGGGCAGGGAATGAGCAGTTCTTC. It codes for CASSLGAGNEQFF.

This clone appeared a single time. J is TRBJ1-1 and V is TRBV28; no clear D. The ends were cut back, 6 bases at V and 5 bases at J, with 10 bases in the middle. This CDR3 has 12 residues. Germline V gene data show CDR1 as MDHEN and CDR2 as SYDVKM. The CDR3, as DNA: TGTGCCAGCAGACGACCTAGTACTGAAGCTTTCTTT. This translates into CASRRPSTEAFF. Filled out from reference TRBV28 and TRBJ1-1, the complete variable domain reads DVKVTQSSRYLVKRTGEKVFLECVQDMDHENMFWYRQDPGLGLRLIYFSYDVKMKEKGDIPEGYSVSREKKERFSLILESASTNQTSMYLCASRRPSTEAFFGQGTRLTVV.

This chain connects TRBV15 to TRBJ1-3, with D uncertain. The germline V gene has CDR1 LNHNV and CDR2 YYDKDF (reference sequence). Trimming removed 4 bases at V and 4 bases at J, with 11 bases between. The CDR3 has 14 amino acids. The CDR3 nucleotides read TGTGCCACCAGCATACCGGGGAGAGGAAACACCATATATTTT. It specifies CATSIPGRGNTIYF.